Described below is a single T cell receptor beta chain sequence and its context. The sample holds a few counts of this clone. This receptor's antigen is unknown. Base qualities are not recorded, but no much larger clone differs from it by a single base. Relative to germline, V is missing 4 bases and J is missing 6 bases, with 3 bases of the junction outside any gene match. The germline V gene (reference sequence) sets CDR1 to SGHNT and CDR2 to YYREEE. Taken from cysteine to phenylalanine, the CDR3 has 13 residues. The kept DNA is CDR3 alone, 39 bases in frame from the first base. The library was generated by the immunoSEQ multiplex PCR assay. For the multiplex PCR, a mixture combining 60 forward primers for TCR Vbeta segments and 13 reverse primers for TCR Jbeta segments was used. A multiplex PCR assay on genomic DNA amplified the CDR3 region of rearranged TCR beta genes. On the Illumina HiSeq System, the amplified TCR beta libraries were sequenced as 87-base-pair reads. The source study handled its data this way. A later analysis counted 65 million to 90 million unique TCR beta chains across the 600 to 850 repertoires, and some 11 million of these chains were shared by at least two donors. A nearest-neighbor algorithm error-corrected the raw reads and collapsed the reads into unique sequences, merging closely related sequences to remove PCR and sequencing errors. V, D and J gene segments were assigned by aligning CDR3 sequences to IMGT reference sequences. Each retained sequence needed at least a six-nucleotide match to both a V gene segment and a J gene segment. Rearrangements were classified as productive when the CDR3 lacked stop codons and remained in frame with V and J, and all other rearrangements were classified as non-productive. Following IMGT convention, CDR3 was defined as the stretch from the second conserved V-encoded cysteine to the conserved J-encoded phenylalanine. In an earlier analysis of roughly 580 of the donors, sequences lacking an unambiguous match to a single V gene segment were excluded. In an earlier analysis of 587 of the donors, a V segment was called functional when productive rearrangements were above 56.7%, and segregating when the standard deviation between donors exceeded 5%. A statistical classification framework was developed to diagnose cytomegalovirus status using the catalog of TCR beta chain sequences. In a later analysis, V and J genes were assigned by comparing TCR nucleotide sequences against IMGT/GENE-DB human TR gene sequences. The TCRdist pipeline was used in a later analysis to assign CDR3 sequences and most-parsimonious VDJ recombination scenarios. A later analysis defined each TCR beta chain by its CDR3 amino acid sequence plus V-gene family, and excluded reads lacking a unique V-gene family. As a way to deal with suspected cross-contamination and a sequencing artifact, a later analysis dropped hundreds of nucleotide sequences that were highly shared and had low generation probability. For each public chain, a later analysis derived a clonal expansion index from normalized ranks of inferred template counts within each repertoire. A later analysis computed generation probabilities with a VDJ recombination model fitted to out-of-frame rearrangements, and checked the results against IGoR. In a later analysis, hypergeometric tests were used to score TCR-TCR, TCR-HLA and TCR-CMV co-occurrence, with a repertoire-size bias correction applied to TCR pairs. To estimate false discovery rates, a later analysis permuted the HLA or CMV assignments 20 times. In a later analysis, co-occurring TCRs were grouped using DBSCAN, and TCRdist sequence similarity was added for clustering within HLA-allele-positive subsets. Co-occurrence clustering excluded repertoires with fewer than 30,000 or more than 120,000 public chains, plus five with anomalous nucleotide sharing. As stored in TCRdb, this immuneACCESS dataset retains in-frame rearrangements with V and J assigned. A fraction of the clones does not appear; measured against another copy, unresolved V genes explain less than half of the discrepancy, and the remainder lacks a known reason. V and J calls and clone size follow that table, whereas D and trimming were derived from the DNA. The sample includes around 110,000 clones, with 60% to 80% observed a single time. 2.8% of the sample belongs to the ten largest clones.

These data come from a study of cytomegalovirus exposure and HLA in healthy donors (dated by TCRdb to 2016 to 2017). The study in broad terms: An earlier analysis of roughly 630 of the donors reported 250 to 350 Gb of sequence data and 120 million or so unique TCR beta sequences from some 180 million T cells. An early release that covered about 600 HLA-typed donors contained about 300 gigabases of sequencing data and tens of millions of unique TCR sequences. Of the 350 to 450 genotyped donors, roughly 76% were placed in the genetic ancestry cluster associated with self-reported Caucasian donors. The aim of the study was to test whether cataloging public T cell receptors could identify signatures of past pathogen exposure. Using immunosequencing, the study profiled T cell repertoires from some 670 subjects and related those repertoires to cytomegalovirus serostatus. Besides the first cohort of some 670 subjects, a separate validation cohort made up of roughly 130 different subjects was used. The study combined high-throughput TCR immunosequencing, statistical association of individual TCRs with disease status, and machine learning to predict cytomegalovirus infection status. In a later analysis, previously published TCR beta repertoires from some 640 donors were re-analyzed and high-resolution HLA genotyping was added so that TCR occurrence patterns could be studied. In the later analysis, no new phenotypic data were used to find candidate immune exposures; instead, reliance was placed on TCR beta sequences and their occurrence across donors. An earlier analysis of roughly 580 of the donors used high-throughput TCR beta sequencing to judge whether each TCR beta V gene segment behaved as functional or pseudogenic. Donor age, sex, ethnicity and CMV serostatus were compiled together with the repertoire data. A later genetic analysis took genome-wide SNP genotypes for about 55% of the 666 donors and used that subset as a discovery cohort. All discovery cohort repertoires had been generated on a single sequencing platform. Both class I and class II loci were covered by HLA typing, at four-digit resolution. The number of donors typed differed by locus, with 629-630 for A, B, C, DRB1 and DQB1, roughly 520 for DQA1, 600 to 610 for DPA1, and 450 to 480 for DPB1. Roughly 5 DR-DQ haplotypes were handled as single units for association and clustering, since linkage in the cohort was strong. Among about 370 genotyped donors of the cohort, an average of around 240,000 unique TCR beta nucleotide sequences was sequenced per donor, of which 15% to 20% were non-productive.

The cohort was made up of 500 to 850 healthy bone marrow donors. At the time of sampling, all cohort members were nominally healthy, though unrecorded immune exposures were likely present. The donor tested CMV seronegative, placing the donor among the 352 seronegative members of the cohort. Each donor provided a peripheral blood sample, and peripheral blood mononuclear cells were used for TCR beta sequencing. The Qiagen DNeasy Blood Extraction Kit was used to extract genomic DNA from the blood cell samples. The full study reports these points: In a later analysis, the rate of TCR association differed among HLA loci, with DRB1 alleles having the most associated TCRs and HLA-C alleles having the fewest. A further reported finding was that TCR beta sequences accurately predicted the HLA-A and HLA-B alleles for most subjects in the first cohort. CMV serostatus was the only immune exposure information available for the cohort. The classifier was reported to diagnose cytomegalovirus status with high specificity and sensitivity in both the original and validation cohorts. Three of the identified cytomegalovirus-associated TCR beta chains were confirmed in vitro to be specific for cytomegalovirus antigens. Across donors, most TCR sequences were observed very rarely, whereas some public TCRs were present in many individuals. Most CMV-associated TCR beta chains appeared to be HLA-restricted in a later analysis, and the HLA associations seemed to be driven largely by CMV exposure. A group of highly shared sequence variants was considered likely to be a technical artifact of the sequencing pipeline. About 17 rarely observed V segments, including chromosome 9 orphons, were excluded from the earlier analysis of about 610 of the donors because counts were too low. This cohort had only TCR beta chains sequenced, and the lack of alpha or paired-chain data limited which features could be detected. It was suggested by the authors that the approach could potentially be generalized to other disease states and immunological phenotypes. The 87-base-pair reads could not distinguish some IMGT-functional V segments, including TRBV6-2 and TRBV6-3, so those segments were excluded. In a later analysis, several top co-occurrence clusters were reported to appear linked to parvovirus B19, influenza, CMV and Epstein-Barr virus. Because some donors lacked HLA typing at each locus, the association tests relied only on the typed subset. A later analysis associated 16,951 TCR beta sequences with specific HLA alleles at a false discovery rate of 0.05. In a later analysis, HLA-associated TCR beta chains were found to be more clonally expanded and to have lower generation probabilities than equally common non-associated chains. A later genetic analysis reported fewer N-insertions in productive TCRs among donors in an Asian-associated ancestry cluster than the approximately 700-donor mean. Assigning TCR associations to individual alleles was difficult when HLA alleles, especially DR and DQ, strongly co-occurred. An earlier analysis of approximately 590 of the donors showed that most TCR beta V segments appeared in productive rearrangements either about 90% or about 30% of the time, which broadly matched IMGT annotations. A total of roughly 160 TCR beta chains were listed by the study as associated with cytomegalovirus. In a later genetic analysis, a missense DCLRE1C variant was associated with V-gene and J-gene trimming of TCR beta chains, and the association was replicated in an independent cohort. Linkage disequilibrium might explain the correlated functional status among segregating V segments, but an unknown experimental factor could not be excluded. Roughly uniform sequencing depth across donors was assumed in presence/absence analyses, although this assumption may not hold.

Sequencing was performed on PBMCs. The chain links TRBV5-4 with TRBJ2-1; 8 central bases correspond to TRBD2. This TCR was recovered from a female donor in good health and CMV-seronegative. At the DNA level, the sequence is TGTGCCAGCAGCGAGGGACTAGTCAATGAGCAGTTCTTC. Translated, this is CASSEGLVNEQFF.